Following are 23 T cell receptor beta chains from one sample sequenced in a study of human T cells and chemical hapten exposure. MiXCR, run by TCRdb on the 5' RACE reads, gives a single entry per CDR3 protein. The sample contains roughly 120,000 distinct CDR3 sequences, approximately 20% of which appear only once. The total RNA was obtained from whole blood that was not fractionated. These receptors were taken from a human donor in good health.

This clonotype was picked up a small number of times. The J gene is TRBJ1-1, the V gene TRBV6-5; D unresolved. The CDR3 consists of 11 residues. CDR1 is MNHEY, CDR2 SVGAGI, per germline. V lost 7 bases, J lost 4 bases, and 7 bases lay in between. CDR3 loop: CASKYFTEAFF. For the CDR3, the DNA is TGTGCCAGCAAATATTTCACTGAAGCTTTCTTT.

This chain links TRBV27 with TRBJ2-5; TRBD2 matches 9 bases. Germline CDR1 MNHEY, CDR2 SMNVEV (reference sequence). Trimming cost V 5 bases and J 5 bases; bases outside gene matches: 9. The CDR3 consists of 15 residues. CDR3 residues: CASSPIAGVWETQYF. In DNA, the CDR3 is TGTGCCAGCAGTCCTATAGCGGGAGTATGGGAGACCCAGTACTTC.

This clonotype was recorded a few times. The DNA for the CDR3 is TGTGCCAGCAGCGTAGACGGAGGGGGCTGGACTGAAGCTTTCTTT. The encoded protein is CASSVDGGGWTEAFF. The chain links TRBV9 to TRBJ1-1; TRBD1 matches 7 bases. From germline, CDR1 is SGDLS and CDR2 YYNGEE. V was pared by 0 bases and J by 5 bases, with 7 bases of the junction left unmatched. The CDR3 runs 15 residues.

This clonotype was found a few times. The chain uses TRBV20-1 and TRBJ1-2; D unclear. Germline V CDR1 and CDR2: DFQATT, SNEGSKA (reference sequence). Trimming removed 3 bases at V and 0 bases at J, with 11 bases between. The CDR3 has 14 amino acids. The CDR3 DNA sequence: TGCAGTGCTAGTTATACGGTCACTAACTATGGCTACACCTTC. Encoded protein: CSASYTVTNYGYTF.

V is TRBV28 and J is TRBJ1-2; a weak D match, TRBD1 (5 bases). The V gene's germline CDR1 is MDHEN and CDR2 SYDVKM. This CDR3 has 13 amino acids. Trimming removed 3 bases at V and 3 bases at J, with 8 bases between. The CDR3 sequence: CASSLPRDYGYTF. The DNA for the CDR3 is TGTGCCAGCAGTTTGCCCAGGGACTATGGCTACACCTTC.

Of note for this clonotype: An end of the junction differs from the germline gene, which may be a read error. In DNA, the CDR3 is TGTGCCAACAGTCCGGACAGGGCTAGCACAGATACGCAGTATTTT. This gives the protein CANSPDRASTDTQYF. V gene TRBV28 combines with J gene TRBJ2-3, with 8 bases fitting TRBD1. Germline lookup yields CDR1 MDHEN and CDR2 SYDVKM. This CDR3 spans 15 amino acids. The variable domain in full, completed from reference TRBV28 and TRBJ2-3, reads DVKVTQSSRYLVKRTGEKVFLECVQDMDHENMFWYRQDPGLGLRLIYFSYDVKMKEKGDIPEGYSVSREKKERFSLILESASTNQTSMYLCANSPDRASTDTQYFGPGTRLTVL.

The chain carries TRBV7-8 and TRBJ2-7, with TRBD2 matching 9 bases. Germline-derived CDR1 and CDR2 are SGHVS and FQNEAQ. The length of the CDR3 is 14 residues. V lost 2 bases and J lost 3; bases outside the gene matches: 2. The chain's CDR3 is CASSLLAGSYEQYF. The CDR3 DNA is TGTGCCAGCAGCTTACTAGCGGGGAGCTACGAGCAGTACTTC.

The chain recombines TRBV7-2 with TRBJ2-4; maybe TRBD2 (5 bases). Germline V lookup: CDR1 SGHTA, CDR2 FQGNSA. Trimming left V 3 bases short and J 9 bases short, with 9 bases between. This CDR3 is 12 amino acids long. DNA of the CDR3: TGTGCCAGCAGCTTGAATCGGGGCATTCAGTACTTC. This sequence encodes CASSLNRGIQYF.

This clonotype has only a few counts. The chain links TRBV30 to TRBJ1-6, with D possibly being TRBD1 (6 bases). The germline V gene has CDR1 GTSNPN and CDR2 SVGIG (reference sequence). The CDR3 is 16 amino acids. The V and J ends lost 4 bases and 3 bases respectively, with 16 bases between them. The CDR3 reads CAWTTHRAIYNSPLHF. CDR3 nucleotides: TGTGCCTGGACTACTCACAGGGCCATCTATAATTCACCCCTCCACTTT.

As regards this clonotype: Compared with germline, one end of the junction differs, possibly owing to a read error. The chain uses TRBV7-6 and TRBJ2-1; no firm D call. This CDR3 is built from 14 residues. The germline gives CDR1 SGHVS, CDR2 FNYEAQ. DNA for the CDR3: TGTGCCAGCAGCTTAGAAGTTTCCTCCAATGAGCAGTTCTTC. Its translation is CASSLEVSSNEQFF.

This clonotype was seen only a few times. V usage is TRBV6-5 and J usage is TRBJ2-7, with TRBD1 matching 7 bases. The CDR3 extends over 14 amino acids. Unmatched junction bases numbered 6, after V lost 2 bases and J lost 5 bases. The germline V gene has CDR1 MNHEY and CDR2 SVGAGI. The CDR3 sequence is CASSYRQGTDEQYF. CDR3 coding DNA: TGTGCCAGCAGTTACCGACAGGGAACCGACGAGCAGTACTTC.

The CDR3 is CASSYPGGQGFGTEAFF. CDR3 coding DNA: TGTGCCAGCAGTTACCCCGGGGGCCAGGGGTTCGGCACTGAAGCTTTCTTT. The chain has TRBV6-2 or TRBV6-3 and TRBJ1-1; TRBD1 is a possible D gene (6 bases). V dropped 2 bases and J dropped 4 bases, with 20 bases sitting between them. From germline, CDR1 is MNHEY and CDR2 SVGEGT. This CDR3 has 17 residues.

This clonotype has just a few counts. This sequence joins TRBV10-1 and TRBJ2-6, with D tentatively TRBD1 or TRBD2 (5 bases each). Trimming removed 8 bases from V and 1 base from J, with 30 bases in between. The CDR3 is 21 amino acids. Germline V gene lookup returns CDR1 WNHNN and CDR2 SYGVQD (reference sequence). The CDR3 loop reads CASRRDTDLRRGMSGANVLTF. CDR3 coding DNA: TGCGCCAGCCGAAGAGACACAGACCTCCGCCGGGGCATGTCTGGGGCCAACGTCCTGACTTTC.

The table lists this clonotype with a few counts. The V call is TRBV9, the J call TRBJ2-7; D tentatively reads TRBD1 or TRBD2 (5 bases each). This CDR3 region has 14 residues. The V end lost 3 bases, the J end lost 6 bases, and 16 bases lay between the germline ends. Per germline, CDR1 SGDLS and CDR2 YYNGEE. For the CDR3, the DNA is TGTGCCAGCAGCGAGAGGGGAAGGGTCGGCGAGCAGTACTTC. The encoded protein is CASSERGRVGEQYF.

The genes are TRBV3-1 and TRBJ2-2; 11 bases match TRBD2. The V segment lost 4 bases and the J segment 2 bases; nucleotides outside the gene matches: 15. This CDR3 is built from 20 residues. Germline values: CDR1 LGHDT, CDR2 YNNKEL (reference sequence). This CDR3 is CASSPKLAGVSLTNTGELFF. CDR3 coding DNA: TGTGCCAGCAGCCCCAAACTAGCGGGAGTATCACTAACCAACACCGGGGAGCTGTTTTTT.

The V gene is TRBV3-1, the J gene TRBJ2-7; no definite D call. Trimming removed 0 bases at V and 0 bases at J, with 3 bases between. This CDR3 has 13 residues. Germline-derived CDR1 and CDR2 are LGHDT and YNNKEL (reference sequence). The CDR3 is CASSQDVSYEQYF. CDR3 nucleotide sequence: TGTGCCAGCAGCCAAGACGTCTCCTACGAGCAGTACTTC.

This clonotype was seen ten or more times. The chain recombines TRBV25-1 with TRBJ2-2; D may match TRBD1 or TRBD2 (6 bases each). Germline CDR1 reads MGHDK; CDR2 reads SYGVNS. Trimming took off 8 bases at V and 5 bases at J, with 24 bases between the two ends. CDR3 size: 17 residues. This CDR3 reads CASAQGGGLVRTGELFF. The CDR3 coding sequence is TGTGCCAGCGCTCAAGGGGGAGGTCTTGTGAGAACCGGGGAGCTGTTTTTT.

The chain recombines TRBV7-2 with TRBJ2-3; 7 positions agree with TRBD2. This CDR3 region has 17 residues. Germline CDR1 reads SGHTA; CDR2 reads FQGNSA. V was pared by 5 bases and J by 4 bases, with 15 bases of the junction left unmatched. Written as DNA, the CDR3 is TGTGCCAGCAGCACTACGCCGATTATAGCGGGTTCAGATACGCAGTATTTT. Translating it yields CASSTTPIIAGSDTQYF.

The V call is TRBV7-9, the J call TRBJ1-2; D is unclear. The germline V gene has CDR1 SEHNR and CDR2 FQNEAQ (reference sequence). This CDR3 spans 23 amino acids. Trimming shortened V by 5 bases and J by 8 bases, and 45 bases separated the two germline ends. The CDR3 reads CASSPTDLSTKKLRWVNGPGYTF. Written as DNA, the CDR3 is TGTGCCAGCAGCCCAACCGACCTATCCACCAAAAAATTGCGGTGGGTCAACGGTCCCGGCTACACCTTC.

This clonotype was detected only a few times. This chain joins TRBV11-2 and TRBJ2-1, with D hard to call. Trimming pared 4 bases from V and 16 bases from J, leaving 17 bases between. This CDR3 region has 12 residues. Germline lookup yields CDR1 SGHAT and CDR2 FQNNGV. The CDR3 reads CASSSDRQSHFF. DNA of the CDR3: TGTGCCAGCAGCTCTGACCGCCAAAGCCATTTCTTC.

This clonotype showed up just a few times. CDR3 coding DNA: TGCAGTGCTCCTCGACAGATCAATCAGCCCCAGCATTTT. As protein: CSAPRQINQPQHF. The gene calls are TRBV20-1 and TRBJ1-5; tentatively, D is TRBD1 (5 bases). The germline CDR1 and CDR2 sequences are DFQATT and SNEGSKA (reference sequence). Trimming stripped 5 bases from V and 3 bases from J, with 11 bases between. This CDR3 comprises 13 residues.

This chain connects TRBV4-1 to TRBJ2-5; 9 nucleotides match TRBD2. Germline V gene sequence: CDR1 MGHRA, CDR2 YSYEKL. This CDR3 is 15 amino acids long. The J segment lost 5 bases and the V segment lost 3 bases, leaving 7 bases of the junction unmatched. CDR3 residues: CASSHLAGEGETQYF. DNA for the CDR3: TGCGCCAGCAGCCATTTAGCGGGGGAGGGGGAGACCCAGTACTTC.

The CDR3 region is CASSVMDRANTEAFF. The CDR3 DNA reads as TGTGCCAGCAGTGTAATGGACAGGGCGAACACTGAAGCTTTCTTT. The chain carries TRBV6-1 and TRBJ1-1, with 8 nucleotides matching TRBD1. J gave up 1 base and V 4 bases, and 5 bases lay outside the gene matches. The CDR3 has 15 amino acids. CDR1 is MNHNS and CDR2 is SASEGT in the germline V gene.